One sample yielded the 6 T cell receptor beta chains listed below, sequenced in a study of T cells after yellow fever vaccination. TCRdb re-called the 5' RACE reads with MiXCR, one entry per CDR3 protein. The data show 450,000 to 650,000 distinct CDR3 sequences, roughly 12% seen once. Material: PBMCs, obtained on the day of the yellow fever booster vaccination. These receptors were collected from a man aged 25 to 45 who received the YFV17D yellow fever vaccine.

This clonotype was recorded a few times. This rearrangement joins TRBV28 to TRBJ2-7, with no clear D. The CDR3 sequence is 12 residues long. CDR1 and CDR2 from the germline V gene are MDHEN and SYDVKM. V was cut by 7 bases and J by 6 bases, with 13 bases left in between. The CDR3 nucleotides read TGTGCCAGCAAACTAACCCAGACCGAGCAGTACTTC. Amino acids: CASKLTQTEQYF.

The V and J genes are TRBV24-1 and TRBJ2-1, with 10 bases aligning to TRBD2. J gave up 2 bases and V 8 bases, and 17 bases lay outside the gene matches. The CDR3 has 19 amino acids. Germline V gives CDR1 KGHDR, CDR2 SFDVKD. CDR3 residues: CATTQGASGSGLAYNEQFF. CDR3 in DNA: TGTGCCACCACCCAGGGGGCTAGCGGGAGTGGACTGGCCTACAATGAGCAGTTCTTC.

The chain couples TRBV19 to TRBJ1-2, with 10 nucleotides matching TRBD1. The CDR3 is made up of 17 amino acids. CDR1 LNHDA and CDR2 SQIVND come from the germline V gene (reference sequence). Trimming took 7 bases from V and 6 from J; bases not matched to a gene: 17. CDR3 in amino acids: CASNQEGQGTSRNGYTF. CDR3 nucleotides: TGTGCCAGTAACCAAGAGGGACAGGGGACCTCTAGGAATGGCTACACCTTC.

V gene TRBV6-2 or TRBV6-3 combines with J gene TRBJ1-1; D not resolved. This CDR3 has 15 amino acids. The V end lost 6 bases, the J end lost 2 bases, and 16 bases lay between the germline ends. Looked up from germline, CDR1 is MNHEY and CDR2 is SVGEGT. The CDR3 sequence: CASSYPGSTNTEAFF. Written as DNA, the CDR3 is TGTGCCAGCAGCTACCCCGGATCTACCAACACTGAAGCTTTCTTT.

The chain joins TRBV11-1 to TRBJ1-1; D not certain. The V gene's germline CDR1 is SGHAT and CDR2 FQDESV (reference sequence). V lost 4 bases and J lost 7, with 10 bases in between. This CDR3 comprises 12 residues. This CDR3 is CASSSPMGEAFF. In nucleotides, the CDR3 is TGTGCCAGCAGCTCACCAATGGGTGAAGCTTTCTTT.

This clonotype was found many times. This chain's CDR3 is CASSSSLGGEQYF. The DNA of the CDR3 is TGTGCCAGCAGCTCCTCTCTGGGAGGCGAGCAGTACTTC. The gene calls are TRBV12-3 or TRBV12-4 and TRBJ2-7; D perhaps matches TRBD2 (6 bases). This CDR3 spans 13 amino acids. The germline V and J ends were trimmed by 6 bases and 6 bases, with 15 bases remaining between them.